This TCR beta chain originates from a study of blood T cell repertoires in COVID-19. The overall study: Donors in the United States, Italy and Spain gave samples during acute or convalescent COVID-19. PBMCs, B-cell-depleted T cells, or T cells provided the cDNA or gDNA that made up the material.

It was during active infection that Seattle patients were enrolled and then longitudinally followed. In the original processing: By means of reference gene primer amplification, nucleated cell counts were estimated. The table came from immunoSEQ multiplex PCR; TCRdb's copy has only in-frame clones and leaves some out. The V and J calls and clone size are taken from that table; D and trimming were inferred from the DNA. The sample lists about 220,000 clones, around four fifths occurring once. The V and J ends lost 4 bases and 7 bases, in that order; junction bases with no gene match: 6. CDR3 size: 16 residues. Germline CDR1 LNHNV, CDR2 YYDKDF (reference sequence).

This chain links TRBV15 with TRBJ2-2; TRBD2 aligns across 13 bases. The source of this sequence is a woman of 80 years or more with COVID-19, enrolled during active disease. Sequenced input: peripheral blood. In DNA form, the CDR3 reads TGTGCCACCAGCATCGGACTAGCGGGAGCGGTCGGGGAGCTGTTTTTT. This codes for CATSIGLAGAVGELFF.